This T cell receptor (beta chain) derives from a study of OX40 agonist ivuxolimab in advanced cancers. Study-wide context: Ivuxolimab, which targeted the costimulatory receptor OX40 (CD134), was an agonistic, fully human IgG2 monoclonal antibody. The purpose of peripheral TCRbeta sequencing was to test whether ivuxolimab changed TCR sequence diversity and led to clonal T-cell expansion. In the dose-escalation cohort, 82.7% of patients were male, and the mean age was 60 years with a range of roughly 20 to 80. Of the roughly 52 patients in dose escalation, about 20 had hepatocellular carcinoma, around 15 had melanoma, 9 had renal cell carcinoma and 9 had head and neck cancer. Patients were allowed to have had prior anti-PD-1, anti-PD-L1 or anti-CTLA-4 therapy, and more than 35% of the dose-escalation patients had been treated with checkpoint inhibitors. The paper reports the monotherapy dose-escalation portion (N of about 47 patients) of the phase I ivuxolimab trial. Three dose-escalation patients achieved partial responses, one with hepatocellular carcinoma and two with cutaneous melanoma. Intravenous ivuxolimab was administered to patients every 2 weeks at six dose levels: 0.01, 0.1, 0.3, 1.5, 3 and 10 mg/kg.

The trial excluded patients who had a history of autoimmune disease or were on systemic immunosuppression. Peripheral blood for TCR sequencing was collected from all dose cohorts at baseline, on cycle 4 day 1, and on cycle 7 day 1. Samples were obtained from an open-label, multicenter, first-in-human phase I dose-escalation trial of ivuxolimab. The trial enrolled adults with locally advanced or metastatic head and neck squamous cell, hepatocellular, melanoma or renal cell carcinoma. Before TCR sequencing, CD4+ T cells and CD8+ T cells were sorted from peripheral blood as separate populations. From a lookup of the germline V gene (reference sequence), CDR1 and CDR2 are SGHKS and YYEKEE. V drops 7 bases and J drops 0 bases, leaving 12 bases in between. The CDR3 has 14 amino acids, counting the end cysteine and phenylalanine. CDR3 DNA is the only sequence kept; it has 42 bases, read in frame from the first base.

To note about this clone: It has no known antigen specificity. The input lacks base qualities; no much larger clone sits a single base away.

Results the study describes overall, beyond this receptor: Low levels of normalized T-cell clonal expansion were also seen in some patients who did not respond. At doses of 0.1 to 3.0 mg/kg, clonal expansion of both CD4+ and CD8+ blood T cells was observed from baseline to week 6. After ivuxolimab, more expanded clones were found on average in CD8+ T cells than in CD4+ T cells. The antigen specificity of the peripheral T cells that underwent clonal expansion was not determined. In the 0.1-3.0 mg/kg groups, partial responders had among the lowest normalized peripheral clonal expansion, particularly in CD8+ T cells.

For sequencing of the TCRbeta CDR3 region, genomic DNA was extracted from the sorted cells. The immunoSEQ Assay was used to sequence the TCRbeta CDR3 regions. TCRdb carries this immuneACCESS record with in-frame sequences only. Its versions omit some clonotypes, under half of them owing to an unresolved V gene in the studies checked, with the rest unexplained. A total of 75,000 to 80,000 clones appear in this sample, approximately 81% of them only once. 3.5% to 6% of the sample is in the top ten clones. The sequences come from CD4+ or CD8+ T cells sorted from blood, collected in a trial of the OX40 agonist ivuxolimab. The TCR sequence derives from an adult with an advanced solid tumor such as melanoma, head and neck, liver or kidney cancer. The chain was built from TRBV5-5 and TRBJ2-3; a tentative D call is TRBD2 (6 bases match). The DNA is as follows: TGTGCCAGCTGGGCGGGACTCAGCACAGATACGCAGTATTTT. It specifies CASWAGLSTDTQYF.